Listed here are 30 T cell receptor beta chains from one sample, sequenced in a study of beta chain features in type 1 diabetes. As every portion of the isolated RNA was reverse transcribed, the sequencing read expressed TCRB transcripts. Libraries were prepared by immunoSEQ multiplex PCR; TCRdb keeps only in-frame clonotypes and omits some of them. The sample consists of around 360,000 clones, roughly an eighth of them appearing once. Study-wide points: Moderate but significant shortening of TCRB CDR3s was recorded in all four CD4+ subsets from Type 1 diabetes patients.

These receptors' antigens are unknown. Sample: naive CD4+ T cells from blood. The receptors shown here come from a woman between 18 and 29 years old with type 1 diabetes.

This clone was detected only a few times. CDR3 bases: TGCGCCAGCAGCCAAGATCAAGGGGTCTATGGCTACACCTTC. Translating gives CASSQDQGVYGYTF. This chain connects TRBV4-3 to TRBJ1-2; possible D gene TRBD1, 5 bases. Germline V gene lookup returns CDR1 LGHNA and CDR2 YSLEER. V lost 0 bases and J 4 bases, leaving 9 bases between the germline ends. This CDR3 spans 14 amino acids.

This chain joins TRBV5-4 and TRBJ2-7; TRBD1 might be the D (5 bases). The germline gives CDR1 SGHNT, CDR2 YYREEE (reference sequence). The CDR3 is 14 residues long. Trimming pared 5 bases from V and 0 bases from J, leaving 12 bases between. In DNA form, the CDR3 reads TGTGCCAGCAGTCTTGGACACCTCTCCTACGAGCAGTACTTC. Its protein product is CASSLGHLSYEQYF.

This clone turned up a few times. CDR3 DNA sequence: TGTGCCAGCAGCCAAGCTCCGGACAGGGGGCGTTTCGGGGATGAGCAGTTCTTC. Protein product: CASSQAPDRGRFGDEQFF. The chain couples TRBV4-2 to TRBJ2-1; 11 nucleotides align to TRBD1. CDR1 is LGHNA, CDR2 YNFKEQ, per germline. The CDR3 contains 18 residues. V lost 1 base and J lost 8; bases outside the gene matches: 13.

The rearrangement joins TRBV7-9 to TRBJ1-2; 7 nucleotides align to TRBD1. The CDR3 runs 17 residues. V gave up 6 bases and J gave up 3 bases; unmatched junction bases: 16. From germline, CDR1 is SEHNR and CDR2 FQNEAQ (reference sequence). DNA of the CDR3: TGTGCCAGCAGGAACCCTGGCCGACAGGGCCTTCACTATGGCTACACCTTC. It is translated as CASRNPGRQGLHYGYTF.

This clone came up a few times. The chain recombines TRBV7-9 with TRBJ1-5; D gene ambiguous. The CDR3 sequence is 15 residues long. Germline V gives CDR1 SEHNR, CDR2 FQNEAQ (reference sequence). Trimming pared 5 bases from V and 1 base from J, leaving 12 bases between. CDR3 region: CASSLAGVSNQPQHF. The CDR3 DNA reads TGTGCCAGCAGCCTCGCCGGGGTAAGCAATCAGCCCCAGCATTTT.

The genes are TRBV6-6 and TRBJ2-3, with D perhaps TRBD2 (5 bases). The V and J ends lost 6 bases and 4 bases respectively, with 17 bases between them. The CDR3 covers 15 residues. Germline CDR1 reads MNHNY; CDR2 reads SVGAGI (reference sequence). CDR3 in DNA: TGTGCCAGCAGCCCGGACTCAGTGTCTGCAGATACGCAGTATTTT. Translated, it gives CASSPDSVSADTQYF.

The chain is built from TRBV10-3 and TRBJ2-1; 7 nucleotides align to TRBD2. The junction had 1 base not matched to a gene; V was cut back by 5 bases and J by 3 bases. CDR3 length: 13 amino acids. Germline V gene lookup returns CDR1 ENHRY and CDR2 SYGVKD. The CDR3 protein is CAISSGVYNEQFF. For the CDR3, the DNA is TGTGCCATCAGTAGCGGGGTCTACAATGAGCAGTTCTTC.

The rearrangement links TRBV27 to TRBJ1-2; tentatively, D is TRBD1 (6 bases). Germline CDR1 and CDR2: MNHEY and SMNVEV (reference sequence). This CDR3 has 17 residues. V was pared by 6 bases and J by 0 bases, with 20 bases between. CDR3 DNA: TGTGCCAGCAGAACCCTCCGACAGGTCCAAGCTAACTATGGCTACACCTTC. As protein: CASRTLRQVQANYGYTF.

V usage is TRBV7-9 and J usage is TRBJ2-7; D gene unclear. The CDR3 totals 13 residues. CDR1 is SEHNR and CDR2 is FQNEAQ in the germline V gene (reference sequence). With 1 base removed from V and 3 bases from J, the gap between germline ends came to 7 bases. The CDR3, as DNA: TGTGCCAGCAGCTTAGGCCAGTTCTACGAGCAGTACTTC. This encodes CASSLGQFYEQYF. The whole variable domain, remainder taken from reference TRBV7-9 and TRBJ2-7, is DTGVSQNPRHKITKRGQNVTFRCDPISEHNRLYWYRQTLGQGPEFLTYFQNEAQLEKSRLLSDRFSAERPKGSFSTLEIQRTEQGDSAMYLCASSLGQFYEQYFGPGTRLTVT.

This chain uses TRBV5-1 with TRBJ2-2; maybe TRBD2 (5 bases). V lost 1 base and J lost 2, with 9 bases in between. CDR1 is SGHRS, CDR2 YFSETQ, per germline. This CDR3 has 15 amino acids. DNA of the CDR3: TGCGCCAGCAGCTTGTTGGAGGCTAACACCGGGGAGCTGTTTTTT. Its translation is CASSLLEANTGELFF.

The CDR3 coding sequence is TGTGCCAGCAGCGTAGATTCTGGCACAGATACGCAGTATTTT. Translating it yields CASSVDSGTDTQYF. The rearrangement links TRBV9 to TRBJ2-3, with D unresolved. V was pared by 0 bases and J by 1 base, with 6 bases between. The germline V gene has CDR1 SGDLS and CDR2 YYNGEE. This CDR3 spans 14 amino acids.

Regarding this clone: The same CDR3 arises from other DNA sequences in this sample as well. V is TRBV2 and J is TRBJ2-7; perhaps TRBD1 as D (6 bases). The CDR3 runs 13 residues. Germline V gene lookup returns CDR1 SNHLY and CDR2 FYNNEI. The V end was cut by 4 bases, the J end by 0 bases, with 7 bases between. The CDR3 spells CASSADSSYEQYF. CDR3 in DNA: TGTGCCAGCAGTGCGGACAGCTCCTACGAGCAGTACTTC.

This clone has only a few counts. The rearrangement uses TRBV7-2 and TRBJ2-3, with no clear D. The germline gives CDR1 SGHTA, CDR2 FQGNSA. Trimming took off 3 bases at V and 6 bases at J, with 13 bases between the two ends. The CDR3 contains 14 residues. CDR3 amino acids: CASSFLTTLDTQYF. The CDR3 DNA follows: TGTGCCAGCAGCTTCCTTACAACCTTGGATACGCAGTATTTT.

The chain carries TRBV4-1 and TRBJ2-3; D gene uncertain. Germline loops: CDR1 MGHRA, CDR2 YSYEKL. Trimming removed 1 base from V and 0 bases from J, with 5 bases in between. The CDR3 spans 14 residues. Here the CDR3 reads CASSQGESTDTQYF. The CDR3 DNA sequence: TGCGCCAGCAGCCAAGGAGAAAGCACAGATACGCAGTATTTT.

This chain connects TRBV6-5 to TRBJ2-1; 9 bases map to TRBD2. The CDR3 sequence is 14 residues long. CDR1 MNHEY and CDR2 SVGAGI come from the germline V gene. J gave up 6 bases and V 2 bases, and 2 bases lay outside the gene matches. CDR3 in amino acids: CASSYASGTNEQFF. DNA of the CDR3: TGTGCCAGCAGTTACGCTAGCGGGACCAATGAGCAGTTCTTC.

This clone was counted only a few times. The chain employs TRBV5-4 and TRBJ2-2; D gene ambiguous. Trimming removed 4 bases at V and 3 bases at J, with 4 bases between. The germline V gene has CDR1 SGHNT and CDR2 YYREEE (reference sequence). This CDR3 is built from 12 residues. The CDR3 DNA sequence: TGTGCCAGCAGCCGGGACACCGGGGAGCTGTTTTTT. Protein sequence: CASSRDTGELFF.

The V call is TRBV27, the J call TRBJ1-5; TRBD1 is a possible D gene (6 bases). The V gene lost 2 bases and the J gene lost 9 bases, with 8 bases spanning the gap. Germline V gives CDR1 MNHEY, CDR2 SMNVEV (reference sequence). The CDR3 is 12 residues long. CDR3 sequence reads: CASSLPGAPQHF. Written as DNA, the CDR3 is TGTGCCAGCAGTTTACCAGGGGCGCCCCAGCATTTT.

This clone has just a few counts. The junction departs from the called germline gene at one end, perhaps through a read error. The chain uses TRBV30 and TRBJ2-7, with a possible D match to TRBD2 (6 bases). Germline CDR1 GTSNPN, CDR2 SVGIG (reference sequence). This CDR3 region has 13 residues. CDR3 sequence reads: CAWSATSSHEQYF. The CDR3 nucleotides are TGTGCCTGGAGTGCTACTAGCTCCCACGAGCAGTACTTC.

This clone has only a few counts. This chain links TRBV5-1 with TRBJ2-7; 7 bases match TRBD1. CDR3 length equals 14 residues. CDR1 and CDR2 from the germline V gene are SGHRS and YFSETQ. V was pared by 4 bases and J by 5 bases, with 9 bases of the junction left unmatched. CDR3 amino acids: CASSPGQDWDEQYF. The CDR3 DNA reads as TGCGCCAGCAGCCCTGGACAGGATTGGGACGAGCAGTACTTC. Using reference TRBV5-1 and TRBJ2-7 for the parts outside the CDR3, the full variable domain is KAGVTQTPRYLIKTRGQQVTLSCSPISGHRSVSWYQQTPGQGLQFLFEYFSETQRNKGNFPGRFSGRQFSNSRSEMNVSTLELGDSALYLCASSPGQDWDEQYFGPGTRLTVT.

The CDR3 loop reads CASSQSPGQGNTEAFF. In DNA, the CDR3 is TGCGCCAGCAGCCAGTCCCCGGGACAGGGTAACACTGAAGCTTTCTTT. J is TRBJ1-1 and V is TRBV4-3; TRBD1 matches at 9 bases. Germline V CDR1 and CDR2: LGHNA, YSLEER. CDR3 length: 16 amino acids. The trim removed 3 bases at V and 2 bases at J, leaving 7 bases unmatched.

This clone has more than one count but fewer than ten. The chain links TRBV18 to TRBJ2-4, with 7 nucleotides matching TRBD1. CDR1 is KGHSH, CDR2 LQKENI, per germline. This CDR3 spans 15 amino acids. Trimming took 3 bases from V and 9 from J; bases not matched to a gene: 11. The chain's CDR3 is CASSPDPNGQVIQYF. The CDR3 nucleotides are TGTGCCAGCTCACCCGACCCCAACGGACAGGTCATTCAGTACTTC.

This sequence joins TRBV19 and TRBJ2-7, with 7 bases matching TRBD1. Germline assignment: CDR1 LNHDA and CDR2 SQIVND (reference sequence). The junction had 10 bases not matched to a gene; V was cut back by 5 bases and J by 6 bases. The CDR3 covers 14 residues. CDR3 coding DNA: TGTGCCAGTAGTCAAGGGACAGCCCTCCTCGAGCAGTACTTC. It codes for CASSQGTALLEQYF.

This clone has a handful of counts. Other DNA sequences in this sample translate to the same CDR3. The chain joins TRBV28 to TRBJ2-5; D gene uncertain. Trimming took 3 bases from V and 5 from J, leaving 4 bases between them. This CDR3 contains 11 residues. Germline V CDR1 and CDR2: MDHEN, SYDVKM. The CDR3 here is CASSLRETQYF. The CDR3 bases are TGTGCCAGCAGTTTGAGGGAGACCCAGTACTTC.

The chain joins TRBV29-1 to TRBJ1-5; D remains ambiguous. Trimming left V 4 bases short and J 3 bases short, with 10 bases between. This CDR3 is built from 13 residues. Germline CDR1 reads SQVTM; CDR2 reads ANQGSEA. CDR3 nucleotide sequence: TGCAGCGTTGGTGGTCAGTTCAATCAGCCCCAGCATTTT. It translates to CSVGGQFNQPQHF.

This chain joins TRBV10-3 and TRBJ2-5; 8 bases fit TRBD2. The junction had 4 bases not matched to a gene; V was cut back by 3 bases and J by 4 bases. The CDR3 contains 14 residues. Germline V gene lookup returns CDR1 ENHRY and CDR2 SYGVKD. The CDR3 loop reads CAISEDLAGETQYF. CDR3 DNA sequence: TGTGCCATCAGTGAAGATCTAGCGGGAGAGACCCAGTACTTC.

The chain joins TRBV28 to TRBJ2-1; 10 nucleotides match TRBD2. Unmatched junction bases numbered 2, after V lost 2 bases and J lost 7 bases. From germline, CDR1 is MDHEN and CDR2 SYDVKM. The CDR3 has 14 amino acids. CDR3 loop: CASSLLAGANEQFF. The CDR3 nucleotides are TGTGCCAGCAGTTTACTAGCGGGAGCAAATGAGCAGTTCTTC.

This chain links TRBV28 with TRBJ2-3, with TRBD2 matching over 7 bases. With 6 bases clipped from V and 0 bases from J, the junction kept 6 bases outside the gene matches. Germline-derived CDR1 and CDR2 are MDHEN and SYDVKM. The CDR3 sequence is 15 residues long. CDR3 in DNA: TGTGCCAGCAGGACTAGCTCCTCTAGCACAGATACGCAGTATTTT. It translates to CASRTSSSSTDTQYF.

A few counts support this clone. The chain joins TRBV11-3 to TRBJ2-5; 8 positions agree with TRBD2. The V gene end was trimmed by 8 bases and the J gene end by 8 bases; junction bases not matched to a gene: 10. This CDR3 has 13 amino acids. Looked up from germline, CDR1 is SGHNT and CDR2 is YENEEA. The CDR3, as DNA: TGTGCCAGCGGGGGCACGGGAGGGCCTACCCAGTACTTC. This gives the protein CASGGTGGPTQYF.

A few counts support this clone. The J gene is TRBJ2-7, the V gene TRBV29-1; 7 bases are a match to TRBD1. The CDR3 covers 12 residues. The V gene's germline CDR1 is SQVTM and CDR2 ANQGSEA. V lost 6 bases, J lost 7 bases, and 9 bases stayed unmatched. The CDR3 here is CSVKGQVMEQYF. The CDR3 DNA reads TGCAGCGTCAAAGGACAGGTGATGGAGCAGTACTTC.

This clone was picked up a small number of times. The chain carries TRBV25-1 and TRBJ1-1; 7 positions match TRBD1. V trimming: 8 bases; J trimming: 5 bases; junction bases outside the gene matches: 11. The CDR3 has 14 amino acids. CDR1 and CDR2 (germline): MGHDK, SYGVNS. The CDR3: CASSGGPRGTEAFF. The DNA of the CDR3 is TGTGCCAGCTCAGGGGGACCGCGAGGGACTGAAGCTTTCTTT.